The 5 T cell receptor beta chains below were found in one sample sequenced in a study of blood T cell repertoires in COVID-19. Assay: immunoSEQ multiplex PCR; the TCRdb copy retains only in-frame clones and omits some. The sample yields approximately 310,000 clones, over 75% seen once. The sample was peripheral blood. The receptor source for this set is a man aged 45-65 years with active or convalescent COVID-19.

This rearrangement joins TRBV24-1 to TRBJ2-2; 7 bases match TRBD1. The CDR3 contains 15 residues. CDR1 KGHDR and CDR2 SFDVKD come from the germline V gene. With V trimmed by 10 bases and J by 3 bases, 10 bases remained unmatched. For the CDR3, the DNA is TGTGCCACTTCTACCCCCGGACAGGACACCGGGGAGCTGTTTTTT. Translated: CATSTPGQDTGELFF.

V and J are TRBV5-1 and TRBJ1-1, with no clear D. Germline-derived CDR1 and CDR2 are SGHRS and YFSETQ. V lost 6 bases and J 0 bases, leaving 15 bases between the germline ends. The CDR3 runs 15 residues. CDR3 loop: CASTRESLMNTEAFF. CDR3 coding DNA: TGCGCCAGCACCCGAGAGAGCCTCATGAACACTGAAGCTTTCTTT.

This clone occurred once. The chain uses TRBV5-1 and TRBJ1-2; D gene ambiguous. V was clipped by 0 bases and J by 2 bases, with 8 bases between them. The CDR3 is 14 residues long. Germline V gene sequence: CDR1 SGHRS, CDR2 YFSETQ. CDR3 region: CASSLDGVNYGYTF. CDR3 coding DNA: TGCGCCAGCAGCTTGGACGGAGTAAACTATGGCTACACCTTC.

The chain combines TRBV7-2 with TRBJ2-3, with D maybe TRBD1 (6 bases). V shed 1 base and J shed 4 bases, with 15 bases lying between them. The length of the CDR3 is 16 residues. Germline-derived CDR1 and CDR2 are SGHTA and FQGNSA. The CDR3 region has the DNA TGTGCCAGCAGCTTAGGTGGGCCAGGGGAATCAGATACGCAGTATTTT. Translating it yields CASSLGGPGESDTQYF.

This chain joins TRBV5-1 and TRBJ2-1, with TRBD1 matching 11 bases. The CDR3 is 16 amino acids. V lost 4 bases, J lost 3 bases, and 6 bases stayed unmatched. CDR1 SGHRS and CDR2 YFSETQ come from the germline V gene. Here the CDR3 DNA reads TGCGCCAGCAGCCCCTCCGGGACAGGGGGCTACAATGAGCAGTTCTTC. Translated: CASSPSGTGGYNEQFF.